The sequence of this T cell receptor beta chain was determined in a study of blood T cell repertoires in COVID-19. Deletions cut 2 bases from V and 4 bases from J, with 8 bases between. The CDR3 runs 13 residues. From germline, CDR1 is SGHAT and CDR2 FQNNGV. Only in-frame clones appear in the TCRdb table, and some are missing; sequencing was by immunoSEQ multiplex PCR. The sample records under 200,000 clones, 86% being singletons. The sequenced sample was PBMCs or T cells enriched from blood (not recorded which). V is TRBV11-2 and J is TRBJ1-1; weak D call: TRBD1 (6 bases). This TCR came from a man aged 35 to 55 with acute COVID-19. CDR3 residues: CASSLRGITEAFF. The DNA for the CDR3 is TGTGCCAGCAGCTTAAGGGGGATCACTGAAGCTTTCTTT.